This T cell receptor beta chain is drawn from a study of blood T cell repertoires in COVID-19. Background on the study: From T cells, B-cell-depleted T cells, or PBMCs came the material, which was cDNA or gDNA.

Authors' processing steps: By means of reference gene primer amplification, nucleated cell counts were estimated. The method was immunoSEQ multiplex PCR; TCRdb's version includes in-frame clones alone and lacks a portion of them. The V and J calls and clone size were taken over from that table, and D and trimming were inferred from the DNA. The sample lists approximately 150,000 clones, approximately 80% occurring once. CDR3 size: 15 residues. CDR1 is LNHDA and CDR2 is SQIVND in the germline V gene (reference sequence). Trimming cost V 3 bases and J 4 bases; bases outside gene matches: 8. The source material was peripheral blood. This TCR derives from a human donor in a cohort sampled during active COVID-19. The V gene is TRBV19, the J gene TRBJ2-7; the match to TRBD1 covers 8 bases. CDR3 loop: CASSIWDGQGYEQYF. CDR3 DNA sequence: TGTGCCAGTAGTATTTGGGATGGACAGGGTTACGAGCAGTACTTC.